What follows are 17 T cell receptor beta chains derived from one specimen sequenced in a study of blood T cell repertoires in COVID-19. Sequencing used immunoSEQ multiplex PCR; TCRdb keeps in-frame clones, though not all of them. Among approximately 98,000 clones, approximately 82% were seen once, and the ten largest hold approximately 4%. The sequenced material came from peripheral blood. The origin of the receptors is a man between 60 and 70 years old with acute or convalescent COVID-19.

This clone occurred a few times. CDR3 DNA: TGTGCCAGCAGTGAGGCGGGGACGACCAATCAGCCCCAGCATTTT. Translation: CASSEAGTTNQPQHF. The V call is TRBV6-1, the J call TRBJ1-5; a possible D gene is TRBD1 (5 bases). CDR3 length: 15 residues. V was clipped by 3 bases and J by 3 bases, with 12 bases between them. Germline V gene lookup returns CDR1 MNHNS and CDR2 SASEGT.

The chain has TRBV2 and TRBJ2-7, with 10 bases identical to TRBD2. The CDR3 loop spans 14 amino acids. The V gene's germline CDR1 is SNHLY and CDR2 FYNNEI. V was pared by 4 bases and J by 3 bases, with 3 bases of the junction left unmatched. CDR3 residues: CASSAGTSVYEQYV. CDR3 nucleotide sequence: TGTGCCAGCAGTGCCGGGACTAGCGTCTACGAGCAGTACGTC.

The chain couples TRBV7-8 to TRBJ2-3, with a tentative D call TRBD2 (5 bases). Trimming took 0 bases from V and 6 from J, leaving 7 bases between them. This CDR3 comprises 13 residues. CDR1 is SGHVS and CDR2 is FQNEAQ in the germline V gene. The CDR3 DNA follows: TGTGCCAGCAGCTTAGCGCGGGCGGATACGCAGTATTTT. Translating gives CASSLARADTQYF.

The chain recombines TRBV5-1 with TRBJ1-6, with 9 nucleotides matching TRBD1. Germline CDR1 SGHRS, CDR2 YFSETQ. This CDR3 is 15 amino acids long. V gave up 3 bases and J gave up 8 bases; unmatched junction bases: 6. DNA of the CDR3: TGCGCCAGCAGCTCACAGGGGGCGAGGGATTCACCCCTCCACTTT. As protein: CASSSQGARDSPLHF.

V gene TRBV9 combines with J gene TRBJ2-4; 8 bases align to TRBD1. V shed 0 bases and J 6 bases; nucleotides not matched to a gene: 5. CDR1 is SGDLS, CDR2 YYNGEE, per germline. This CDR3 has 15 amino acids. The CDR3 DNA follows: TGTGCCAGCAGCGTAGGCGGGACAGGAGTAAACATTCAGTACTTC. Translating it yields CASSVGGTGVNIQYF.

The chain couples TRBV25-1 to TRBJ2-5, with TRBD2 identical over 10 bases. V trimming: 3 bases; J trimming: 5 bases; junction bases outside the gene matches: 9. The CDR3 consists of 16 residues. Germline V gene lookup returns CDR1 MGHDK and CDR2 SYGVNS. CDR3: CASSDPISGGAETQYF. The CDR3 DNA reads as TGTGCCAGCAGTGACCCTATAAGCGGGGGGGCCGAGACCCAGTACTTC.

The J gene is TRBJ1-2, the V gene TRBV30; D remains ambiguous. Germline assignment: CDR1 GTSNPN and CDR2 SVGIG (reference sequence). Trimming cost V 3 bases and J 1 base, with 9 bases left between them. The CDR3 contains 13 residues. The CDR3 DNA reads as TGTGCCTGGAGCACCGGGATTAACTATGGCTACACCTTC. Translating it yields CAWSTGINYGYTF.

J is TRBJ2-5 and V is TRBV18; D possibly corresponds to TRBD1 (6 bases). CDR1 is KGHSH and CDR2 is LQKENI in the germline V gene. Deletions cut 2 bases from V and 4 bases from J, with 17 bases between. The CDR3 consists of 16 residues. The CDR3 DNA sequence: TGTGCCAGCTCACCAAGGGACACCTCGGGATCAGAGACCCAGTACTTC. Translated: CASSPRDTSGSETQYF.

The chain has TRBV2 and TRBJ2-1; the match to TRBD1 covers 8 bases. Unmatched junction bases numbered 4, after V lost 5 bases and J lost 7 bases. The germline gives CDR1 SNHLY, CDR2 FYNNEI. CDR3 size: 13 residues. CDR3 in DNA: TGTGCCAGCAGTCCGACAGGGGATAATGAGCAGTTCTTC. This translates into CASSPTGDNEQFF.

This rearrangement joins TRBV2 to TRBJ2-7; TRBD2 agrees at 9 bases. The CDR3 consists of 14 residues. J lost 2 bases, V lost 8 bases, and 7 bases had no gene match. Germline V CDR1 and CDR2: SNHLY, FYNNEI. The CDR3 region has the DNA TGTGCCAGCGTGCCGCGGGAGGGGACCTACGAGCAGTACGTC. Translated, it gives CASVPREGTYEQYV.

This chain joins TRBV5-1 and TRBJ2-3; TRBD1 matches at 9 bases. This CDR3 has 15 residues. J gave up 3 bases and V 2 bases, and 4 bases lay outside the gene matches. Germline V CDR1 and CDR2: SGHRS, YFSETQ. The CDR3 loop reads CASSFGQGMTDTQYF. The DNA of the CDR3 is TGCGCCAGCAGCTTTGGACAGGGGATGACAGATACGCAGTATTTT.

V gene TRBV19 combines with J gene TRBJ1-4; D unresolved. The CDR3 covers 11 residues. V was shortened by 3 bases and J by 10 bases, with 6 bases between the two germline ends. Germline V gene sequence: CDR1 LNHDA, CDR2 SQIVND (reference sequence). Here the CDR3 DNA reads TGTGCCAGTAGTATGGCGGGAAAACTGTTTTTT. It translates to CASSMAGKLFF.

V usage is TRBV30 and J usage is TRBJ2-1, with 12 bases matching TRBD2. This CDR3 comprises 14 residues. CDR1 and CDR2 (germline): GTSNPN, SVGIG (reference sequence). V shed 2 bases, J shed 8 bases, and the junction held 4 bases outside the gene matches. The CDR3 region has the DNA TGTGCCTGGAGTCTAGCGGGAGGGAGCTATGAGCAGTTCTTC. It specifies CAWSLAGGSYEQFF.

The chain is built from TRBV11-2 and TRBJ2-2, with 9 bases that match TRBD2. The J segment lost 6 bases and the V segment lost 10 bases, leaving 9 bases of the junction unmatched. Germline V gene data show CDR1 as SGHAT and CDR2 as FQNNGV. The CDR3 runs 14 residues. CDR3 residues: CATRQAGGAGELFF. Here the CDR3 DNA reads TGTGCCACCCGACAGGCGGGGGGGGCCGGGGAGCTGTTTTTT.

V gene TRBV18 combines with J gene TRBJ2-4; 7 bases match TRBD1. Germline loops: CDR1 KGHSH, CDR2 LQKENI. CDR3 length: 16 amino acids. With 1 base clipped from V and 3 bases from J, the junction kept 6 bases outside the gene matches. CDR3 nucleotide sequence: TGTGCCAGCTCACCACGGGACAGCAGGTTCAAAAACATTCAGTACTTC. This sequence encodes CASSPRDSRFKNIQYF.

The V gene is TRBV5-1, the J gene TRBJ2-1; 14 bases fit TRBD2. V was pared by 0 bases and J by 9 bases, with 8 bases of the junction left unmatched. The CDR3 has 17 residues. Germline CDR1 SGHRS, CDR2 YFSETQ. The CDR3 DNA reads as TGCGCCAGCAGCTTGGGGGGACTAGCGGGAGTGAAGGGTGAGCAGTTCTTC. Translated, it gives CASSLGGLAGVKGEQFF.

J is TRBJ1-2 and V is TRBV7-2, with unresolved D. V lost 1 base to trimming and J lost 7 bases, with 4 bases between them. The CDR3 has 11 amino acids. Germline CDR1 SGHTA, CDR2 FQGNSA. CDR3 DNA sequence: TGTGCCAGCAGCTTAGTCCGTGGCTACACCTTC. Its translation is CASSLVRGYTF.